The clone carrying this T cell receptor (beta chain) was seen a few times. TCRdb re-derived calls from the 5' RACE reads in MiXCR, one entry per CDR3 protein. This table holds approximately 300,000 distinct CDR3 sequences, roughly 8.6% found once. Germline loops: CDR1 MGHDK, CDR2 SYGVNS. The CDR3 spans 15 residues. The ends were cut back, 2 bases at V and 1 base at J, with 9 bases in the middle. These data belong to a study of identical twins. These data are also associated with another study on yellow fever vaccine responses in identical twins.

This sequence joins TRBV25-1 and TRBJ2-1; D unresolved. The material sequenced was CD8+ T cells sorted from blood. This sequence originates from a woman younger than 35 in good health. This CDR3 reads CASSEPLGSYNEQFF. DNA for the CDR3: TGTGCCAGCAGTGAACCCCTAGGTTCCTACAATGAGCAGTTCTTC.